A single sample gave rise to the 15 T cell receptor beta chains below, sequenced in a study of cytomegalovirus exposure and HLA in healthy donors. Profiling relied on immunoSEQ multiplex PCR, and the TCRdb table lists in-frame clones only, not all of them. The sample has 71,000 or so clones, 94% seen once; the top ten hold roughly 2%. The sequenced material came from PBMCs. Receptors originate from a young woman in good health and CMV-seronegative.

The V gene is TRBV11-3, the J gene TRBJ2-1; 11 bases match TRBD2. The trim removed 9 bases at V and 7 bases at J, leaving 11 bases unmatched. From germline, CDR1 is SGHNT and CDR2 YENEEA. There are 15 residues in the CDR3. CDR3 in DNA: TGTGCCAGTCGCAAACTAGCGGGAGTAAGTAATGAGCAGTTCTTC. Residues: CASRKLAGVSNEQFF.

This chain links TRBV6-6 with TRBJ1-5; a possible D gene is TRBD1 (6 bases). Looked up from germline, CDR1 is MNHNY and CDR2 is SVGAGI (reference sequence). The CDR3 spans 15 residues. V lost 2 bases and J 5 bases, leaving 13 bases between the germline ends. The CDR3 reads CASSYADRSYQPQHF. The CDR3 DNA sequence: TGTGCCAGCAGTTACGCCGACAGGAGTTATCAGCCCCAGCATTTT.

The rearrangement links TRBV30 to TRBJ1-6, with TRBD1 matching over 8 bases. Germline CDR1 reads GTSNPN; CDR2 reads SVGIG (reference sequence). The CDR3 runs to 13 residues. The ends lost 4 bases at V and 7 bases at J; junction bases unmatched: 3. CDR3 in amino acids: CAWKDRANSPLHF. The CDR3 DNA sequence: TGTGCCTGGAAGGACAGGGCCAATTCACCCCTCCACTTT.

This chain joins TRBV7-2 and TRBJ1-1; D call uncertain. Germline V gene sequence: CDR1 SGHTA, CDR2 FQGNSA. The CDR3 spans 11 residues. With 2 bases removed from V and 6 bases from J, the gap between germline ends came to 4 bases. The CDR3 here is CASSLFAEAFF. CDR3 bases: TGTGCCAGCAGCTTATTCGCTGAAGCTTTCTTT.

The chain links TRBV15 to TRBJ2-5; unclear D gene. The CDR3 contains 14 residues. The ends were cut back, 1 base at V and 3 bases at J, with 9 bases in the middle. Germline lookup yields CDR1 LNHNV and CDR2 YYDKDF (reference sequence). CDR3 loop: CATSRGAAEETQYF. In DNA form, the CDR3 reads TGTGCCACCAGCAGAGGGGCAGCTGAAGAGACCCAGTACTTC.

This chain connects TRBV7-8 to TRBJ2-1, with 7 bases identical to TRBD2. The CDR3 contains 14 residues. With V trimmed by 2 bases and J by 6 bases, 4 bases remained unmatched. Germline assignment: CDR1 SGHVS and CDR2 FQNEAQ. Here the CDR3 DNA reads TGTGCCAGCAGCTTATGGGCTAGCGGCAATGAGCAGTTCTTC. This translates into CASSLWASGNEQFF.

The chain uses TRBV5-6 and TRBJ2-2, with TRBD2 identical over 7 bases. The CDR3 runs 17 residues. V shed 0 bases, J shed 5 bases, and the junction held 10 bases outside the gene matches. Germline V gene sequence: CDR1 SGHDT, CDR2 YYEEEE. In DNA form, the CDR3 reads TGTGCCAGCAGCTTGGAGGCGGGAGCGATCGGAACCGGGGAGCTGTTTTTT. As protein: CASSLEAGAIGTGELFF.

CDR3 bases: TGTGCCAGCAGCATTAACACAGATACGCAGTATTTT. Amino acid sequence: CASSINTDTQYF. The chain joins TRBV9 to TRBJ2-3; the D is unclear. The CDR3 extends over 12 amino acids. The germline CDR1 and CDR2 sequences are SGDLS and YYNGEE. With 4 bases removed from V and 2 bases from J, the gap between germline ends came to 5 bases.

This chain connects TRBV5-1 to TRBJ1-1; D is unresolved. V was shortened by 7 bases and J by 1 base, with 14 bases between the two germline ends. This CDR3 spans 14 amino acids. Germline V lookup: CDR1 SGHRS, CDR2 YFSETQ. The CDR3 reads CASSIEDSNTEAFF. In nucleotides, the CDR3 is TGCGCCAGCTCGATAGAGGATTCGAACACTGAAGCTTTCTTT.

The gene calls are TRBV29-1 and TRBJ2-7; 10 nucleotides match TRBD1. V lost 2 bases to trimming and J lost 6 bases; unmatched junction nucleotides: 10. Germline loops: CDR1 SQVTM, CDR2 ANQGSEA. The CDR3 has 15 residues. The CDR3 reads CSVEKGGTGATEQYF. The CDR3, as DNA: TGCAGCGTTGAAAAGGGCGGGACAGGGGCTACCGAGCAGTACTTC.

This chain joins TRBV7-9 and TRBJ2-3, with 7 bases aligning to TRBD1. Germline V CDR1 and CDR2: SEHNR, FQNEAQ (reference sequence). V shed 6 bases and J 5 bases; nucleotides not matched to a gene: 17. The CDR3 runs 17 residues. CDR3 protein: CASSSNSQGYVGDTQYF. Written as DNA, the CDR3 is TGTGCCAGCAGTTCTAATTCACAGGGGTACGTGGGAGATACGCAGTATTTT.

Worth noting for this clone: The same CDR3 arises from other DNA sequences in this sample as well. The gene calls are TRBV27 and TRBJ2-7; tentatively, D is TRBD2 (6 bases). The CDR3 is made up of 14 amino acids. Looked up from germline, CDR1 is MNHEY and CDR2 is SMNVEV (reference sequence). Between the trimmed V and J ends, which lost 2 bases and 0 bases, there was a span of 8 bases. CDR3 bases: TGTGCCAGCAGTTTACGGGAGAGCTCCTACGAGCAGTACTTC. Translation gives CASSLRESSYEQYF.

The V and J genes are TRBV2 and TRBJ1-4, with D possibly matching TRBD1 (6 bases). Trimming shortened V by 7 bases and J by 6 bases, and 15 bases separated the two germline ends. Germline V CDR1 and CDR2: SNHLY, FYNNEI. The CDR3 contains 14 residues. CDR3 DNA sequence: TGTGCCAGCATTACCGGGACACGGGATGAAAAACTGTTTTTT. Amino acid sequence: CASITGTRDEKLFF.

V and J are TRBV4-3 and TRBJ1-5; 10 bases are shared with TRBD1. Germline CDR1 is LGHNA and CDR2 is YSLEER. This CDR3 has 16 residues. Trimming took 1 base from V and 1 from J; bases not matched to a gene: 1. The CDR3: CASSQGTGGSNQPQHF. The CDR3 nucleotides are TGCGCCAGCAGCCAAGGGACAGGGGGGAGCAATCAGCCCCAGCATTTT.

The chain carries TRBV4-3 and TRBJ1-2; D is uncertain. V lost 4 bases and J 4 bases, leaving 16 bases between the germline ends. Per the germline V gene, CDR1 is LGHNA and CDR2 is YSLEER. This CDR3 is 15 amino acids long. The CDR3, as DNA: TGCGCCAGCAGCCCGTCGGCGGGAATCAGCTATGGCTACACCTTC. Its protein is CASSPSAGISYGYTF.